This T cell receptor (beta chain) is drawn from a study of T-cell reconstitution after alpha-beta-depleted transplantation in children. Germline values: CDR1 GTSNPN, CDR2 SVGIG (reference sequence). With 7 bases removed from V and 2 bases from J, the gap between germline ends came to 14 bases. The CDR3 is made up of 13 amino acids. A library of TCRbeta sequences, prepared with unique molecular identifiers, was generated. TCRdb itself ran the PCR reads through MiXCR, one entry per CDR3 protein. The sample carries over 70,000 distinct CDR3 sequences, 9.5% to 15% recorded once. The gene calls are TRBV30 and TRBJ1-2; D possibly corresponds to TRBD1 (6 bases). Sequenced material: PBMCs from the stem cell graft donor, taken from the stem cell graft. The TCR was taken from a human donor who donated a stem cell graft to a child with inherited bone marrow failure. CDR3 sequence (DNA): TGTGCCTACACCAGGGGCAGAAACTATGGCTACACCTTC. Translation gives CAYTRGRNYGYTF.